A selection of T cell receptor beta chains follows, all from one sample in a study of blood T cell repertoires in COVID-19. Here immunoSEQ multiplex PCR was the method, and the copy in TCRdb shows in-frame clones only, minus some. The data contain around 200,000 clones, around four fifths of them singletons. Sequences were obtained from peripheral blood. These TCRs come from a woman aged 40 to 50 with active or convalescent COVID-19. The CDR3 runs from the conserved cysteine through the conserved F or W. Each record gives: D gene, J gene, clone size, V gene, CDR3 protein, CDR3 DNA. The D gene is left open where the match is weak. Clone sizes are given selectively: once, few, many, or a class where the clone is expanded.

.,TRBJ1-4,.,TRBV5-6,CASSLRTIGEKLFF,TGTGCCAGCAGCTTAAGAACTATCGGGGAAAAACTGTTTTTT
TRBD1,TRBJ1-3,few,TRBV5-1,CASSAGTVLSGNTIYF,TGCGCCAGCAGCGCCGGGACAGTCCTTTCTGGAAACACCATATATTTT
.,TRBJ2-1,.,TRBV11-3,CASSFSRGPNEQFF,TGTGCCAGCAGCTTTAGTAGGGGCCCAAATGAGCAGTTCTTC
.,TRBJ1-1,.,TRBV7-7,CASRYQGTGTEAFF,TGTGCTAGCAGATACCAGGGCACTGGGACTGAAGCTTTCTTT
TRBD2,TRBJ2-2,.,TRBV5-1,CASSPRLAGTVNTGELFF,TGCGCCAGCAGCCCGAGACTAGCGGGGACCGTTAACACCGGGGAGCTGTTTTTT
TRBD1,TRBJ1-4,.,TRBV18,CASSPLDRESEKLFF,TGTGCCAGCTCACCGCTCGACAGGGAAAGTGAAAAACTGTTTTTT
TRBD1,TRBJ1-6,.,TRBV12-5,CASGPDRGDNSPLHF,TGTGCTAGTGGCCCCGACAGGGGGGATAATTCACCCCTCCACTTT
.,TRBJ2-5,.,TRBV4-1,CASSQQEKTQYF,TGCGCCAGCAGCCAACAGGAAAAGACCCAGTACTTC
TRBD2,TRBJ2-7,.,TRBV11-2,CASSLGGGVGYEQYF,TGTGCCAGCAGCTTAGGGGGGGGAGTCGGCTACGAGCAGTACTTC
.,TRBJ2-7,.,TRBV5-1,CASSSGGRGYEQYF,TGCGCCAGCAGCTCCGGGGGGCGGGGGTACGAGCAGTACTTC
TRBD1,TRBJ2-5,.,TRBV2,CASSDIGTAQETQYF,TGTGCCAGCAGTGATATAGGGACAGCCCAAGAGACCCAGTACTTC
.,TRBJ2-3,.,TRBV30,CAWSVAGVFSDTQYF,TGTGCCTGGAGTGTAGCAGGGGTATTTTCAGATACGCAGTATTTT
.,TRBJ2-1,once,TRBV27,CASSSLLESVYNEQFF,TGTGCCAGCAGTTCCTTACTAGAATCGGTATACAATGAGCAGTTCTTC
.,TRBJ1-1,.,TRBV3-1/TRBV3-2,CASSQPGVGTEAFF,TGTGCCAGCAGCCAACCCGGGGTGGGAACTGAAGCTTTCTTT
.,TRBJ2-7,.,TRBV2,CASSESRDSYEQYF,TGTGCCAGCAGTGAATCCCGGGACTCCTACGAGCAGTACTTC
TRBD1,TRBJ1-2,.,TRBV7-2,CASSGMDRPTF,TGTGCCAGCAGCGGAATGGACAGGCCCACCTTC
.,TRBJ1-2,.,TRBV5-8,CASSLRGGRDYGYTF,TGTGCCAGCAGCTTGCGGGGGGGTAGGGACTATGGCTACACCTTC
TRBD1,TRBJ2-5,.,TRBV29-1,CSVEDRGETQYF,TGCAGCGTCGAAGACAGGGGAGAGACCCAGTACTTC
TRBD1,TRBJ2-1,.,TRBV5-6,CASSHSRQGAYNEQFF,TGTGCCAGCAGCCACAGCCGACAGGGGGCGTACAATGAGCAGTTCTTC
.,TRBJ2-1,.,TRBV5-1,CASSLPSDRNEQFF,TGCGCCAGCAGCTTACCTAGCGATCGCAATGAGCAGTTCTTC
.,TRBJ1-1,.,TRBV5-1,CASSSTGFTEAFF,TGCGCCAGCAGCTCCACAGGGTTTACTGAAGCTTTCTTT
.,TRBJ1-2,.,TRBV5-4,CASSGGGPNYGYTF,TGTGCCAGCAGCGGCGGGGGCCCTAACTATGGCTACACCTTC
.,TRBJ2-2,.,TRBV21-1,CASNIWGQLNTGELFF,TGTGCCAGCAACATTTGGGGACAATTGAACACCGGGGAGCTGTTTTTT
.,TRBJ1-4,.,TRBV4-2,CASSQGQGVTNEKLFF,TGTGCCAGCAGCCAAGGACAAGGGGTAACTAATGAAAAACTGTTTTTT
TRBD2,TRBJ2-1,once,TRBV7-3,CASSAYSGLSSYNEQFF,TGTGCCAGCAGCGCGTATAGCGGGCTAAGCTCCTACAATGAGCAGTTCTTC
.,TRBJ1-2,.,TRBV27,CASSHPDRYYGYTF,TGTGCCAGCAGTCATCCGGACAGATACTATGGCTACACCTTC
.,TRBJ2-4,.,TRBV10-2,CASRAGNIQYF,TGCGCCAGCCGGGCAGGGAACATTCAGTACTTC
TRBD1,TRBJ1-1,.,TRBV27,CASCQGTDPTEAFF,TGTGCCAGCTGCCAGGGGACAGACCCCACTGAAGCTTTCTTT
.,TRBJ2-2,.,TRBV5-1,CASSYENRVGGELFF,TGCGCCAGCAGCTACGAGAACAGGGTAGGCGGGGAGCTGTTTTTT
TRBD1,TRBJ1-4,.,TRBV24-1,CATSDFGGTGIGEKLFF,TGTGCCACCAGTGATTTCGGAGGGACAGGGATTGGGGAAAAACTGTTTTTT
.,TRBJ2-7,.,TRBV7-9,CASSLVGAYEQYF,TGTGCCAGCAGCTTAGTAGGGGCCTACGAGCAGTACTTC
.,TRBJ1-3,.,TRBV4-3,CASSHLELSGNTIYF,TGCGCCAGCAGCCATCTAGAGCTCTCTGGAAACACCATATATTTT
TRBD1,TRBJ1-1,few,TRBV2,CASRQGAGTEAFF,TGTGCCAGCAGACAGGGGGCCGGCACTGAAGCTTTCTTT
.,TRBJ1-4,.,TRBV19,CASSPGHPDEKLFF,TGTGCCAGTAGCCCAGGGCACCCCGATGAAAAACTGTTTTTT
.,TRBJ2-5,.,TRBV12-3/TRBV12-4,CASQQQETQYF,TGTGCCAGCCAACAGCAAGAGACCCAGTACTTC
.,TRBJ2-1,.,TRBV6-5,CASSYFSGAYNEQFF,TGTGCCAGCAGTTACTTCTCGGGGGCCTACAATGAGCAGTTCTTC
TRBD2,TRBJ2-1,.,TRBV10-3,CAISRGLAGVDEQFF,TGTGCCATCAGTAGGGGACTAGCGGGAGTAGATGAGCAGTTCTTC
.,TRBJ2-3,many,TRBV7-2,CASSLGIASTDTQYF,TGTGCCAGCAGCTTAGGTATAGCAAGCACAGATACGCAGTATTTT
TRBD1,TRBJ1-3,.,TRBV7-3,CASSLKCTGGRNTIYF,TGTGCCAGCAGCTTAAAATGTACAGGGGGCCGGAACACCATATATTTT
TRBD2,TRBJ2-1,.,TRBV5-6,CASSLGALAGGNEQFF,TGTGCCAGCAGCTTGGGTGCACTAGCGGGAGGCAATGAGCAGTTCTTC
TRBD2,TRBJ2-5,.,TRBV18,CASSLLGGRETQYF,TGTGCCAGCTCACTACTGGGGGGGAGAGAGACCCAGTACTTC
TRBD2,TRBJ2-1,.,TRBV7-3,CASSLISGGRGEQFF,TGTGCCAGCAGCTTAATATCGGGGGGGCGCGGTGAGCAGTTCTTC
.,TRBJ1-2,.,TRBV27,CASSLVGGLHYGYTF,TGTGCCAGCAGTTTAGTAGGGGGTCTTCACTATGGCTACACCTTC
TRBD1,TRBJ2-4,.,TRBV2,CASSMTGGGQNIQYF,TGTGCCAGCAGCATGACAGGGGGCGGGCAGAACATTCAGTACTTC
.,TRBJ1-2,.,TRBV5-1,CASSFLGGYGYTF,TGCGCCAGCAGCTTTCTCGGGGGGTATGGCTACACCTTC
.,TRBJ2-7,few,TRBV19,CASSIDLVAYEQYF,TGTGCCAGTAGTATAGATCTCGTAGCCTACGAGCAGTACTTC
.,TRBJ2-2,once,TRBV6-6,CASIPPMSANTGELFF,TGTGCCAGCATTCCTCCGATGTCGGCGAACACCGGGGAGCTGTTTTTT